The present TCR beta chain was sequenced within a study of blood T cell repertoires in COVID-19. About the study: Donors in the United States, Italy and Spain gave samples during acute or convalescent COVID-19.

Original analysis: Reference gene primer amplification gave estimated nucleated cell counts. TCRdb keeps only in-frame clones here, not all; method: immunoSEQ multiplex PCR. V and J calls plus clone size are reproduced from that table; the DNA served to infer D and trimming. Among 30,000 to 40,000 clones listed, about 82% were seen once. The CDR3 runs to 15 residues. V trimming: 6 bases; J trimming: 7 bases; junction bases outside the gene matches: 10. CDR1 and CDR2 (germline): MNHEY, SMNVEV (reference sequence). The sequenced sample was peripheral blood. The sequence was obtained from an older man with active or convalescent COVID-19. This chain uses TRBV27 with TRBJ2-1; 9 bases align to TRBD2. In DNA form, the CDR3 reads TGTGCCAGCAGGCCGGGACTAGCTGTCGGGAATGAGCAGTTCTTC. Translated, it gives CASRPGLAVGNEQFF.